The 2 T cell receptor beta chains listed next were all sequenced from one sample in a study of T cell responses to AZD1222 COVID-19 vaccine. Assay: immunoSEQ multiplex PCR; the TCRdb copy retains only in-frame clones and omits some. Of approximately 140,000 clones detected, under 90% appear once; the ten largest clones hold 1.5% to 2%. Specimen: peripheral blood, collected 28 days after the second AZD1222 dose. The origin of the receptors is an adult who received the AZD1222 COVID-19 vaccine.

This rearrangement joins TRBV6-4 to TRBJ1-6, with 9 bases aligning to TRBD1. This CDR3 spans 14 amino acids. The V and J ends lost 6 bases and 7 bases, in that order; junction bases with no gene match: 4. The V gene's germline CDR1 is MRHNA and CDR2 SNTAGT. The CDR3 DNA reads TGTGCCAGCAGAGCTACAGGGGGCAATTCACCCCTCCACTTT. Translating gives CASRATGGNSPLHF.

This chain joins TRBV18 and TRBJ2-3; 7 bases map to TRBD1. V was pared by 3 bases and J by 2 bases, with 8 bases of the junction left unmatched. The CDR3 has 16 residues. Per the germline V gene, CDR1 is KGHSH and CDR2 is LQKENI. This CDR3 reads CASSPWVTGNTDTQYF. The CDR3 DNA is TGTGCCAGCTCACCGTGGGTGACAGGGAACACAGATACGCAGTATTTT.